These T cell receptor beta chains were read from a single sample in a study of shared clonotypes between healthy human individuals. TCRdb's table, derived via immunoSEQ multiplex PCR, lists solely in-frame clones and lacks some. Of fewer than 650,000 clones listed, 60% to 85% are singletons. The sample comprised PBMCs. Receptors were obtained from a woman aged 40 to 50 in good health. Some clones in this sample may be carry-over from other donors' samples. CDR3s include the opening cysteine and the closing phenylalanine or tryptophan. D genes are given only for firm matches. Not every row has a clone size; where given, it reads once, few, many or a size class.

V gene	clone size	J gene	D gene	CDR3 protein	CDR3 DNA
TRBV7-6	.	TRBJ2-5	.	CASSLEREETQYF	TGTGCCAGCAGCTTGGAGCGGGAAGAGACCCAGTACTTC
TRBV10-3	.	TRBJ2-7	.	CAISEESYEQYF	TGTGCCATCAGTGAGGAAAGTTACGAGCAGTACTTC
TRBV21-1	few	TRBJ2-3	.	CASRRQASSTDTQYF	TGTGCCAGCAGACGACAGGCCTCTAGCACAGATACGCAGTATTTT
TRBV9	.	TRBJ2-7	TRBD2	CASSASGTTYEQYF	TGTGCCAGCAGCGCGAGCGGGACTACCTACGAGCAGTACTTC
TRBV7-2	.	TRBJ2-7	TRBD2	CASSTASGRGYEQYF	TGTGCTAGCAGCACAGCTAGCGGGAGGGGGTACGAGCAGTACTTC
TRBV6-6	few	TRBJ2-2	.	CASRDANTGELFF	TGTGCCAGCAGGGATGCGAACACCGGGGAGCTGTTTTTT
TRBV5-8	.	TRBJ1-1	.	CASSLVGGRMMNTEAFF	TGTGCCAGCAGCTTGGTGGGGGGCCGAATGATGAACACTGAAGCTTTCTTT
TRBV25-1	.	TRBJ2-1	TRBD2	CASHEGPWTSGNYNEQFF	TGTGCCAGCCATGAAGGCCCCTGGACTAGCGGGAACTACAATGAGCAGTTCTTC
TRBV5-4	.	TRBJ1-2	.	CASSPQVGFRYGYTF	TGTGCCAGCAGCCCCCAGGTTGGTTTCCGGTATGGCTACACCTTC
TRBV29-1	.	TRBJ2-3	TRBD2	CSVGLATDTQYF	TGCAGCGTAGGACTAGCCACAGATACGCAGTATTTT
TRBV30	.	TRBJ2-6	TRBD1	CAWLHHRGTGANVLTF	TGTGCCTGGCTACATCACAGGGGGACTGGGGCCAACGTCCTGACTTTC
TRBV30	.	TRBJ2-6	.	CACPPRGTGANVLTF	TGTGCCTGTCCCCCCAGGGGTACTGGGGCCAACGTCCTGACTTTC
TRBV30	.	TRBJ2-6	TRBD1	CASDRVGANVLTF	TGTGCCTCCGACAGGGTAGGGGCCAACGTCCTGACTTTC
TRBV6-1	.	TRBJ2-2	.	CASSPTALYTGELFF	TGTGCCAGCAGTCCAACGGCCCTGTACACCGGGGAGCTGTTTTTT
TRBV28	.	TRBJ1-2	TRBD1	CASSLSAGGFYGYTF	TGTGCCAGCAGTTTATCAGCAGGGGGCTTCTATGGCTACACCTTC
TRBV10-3	few	TRBJ2-1	TRBD2	CAIRASGSNNEQFF	TGTGCCATCAGGGCTAGCGGGAGTAATAATGAGCAGTTCTTC
TRBV27	few	TRBJ2-6	TRBD1	CASSSLGQGGSGANVLTF	TGTGCCAGCAGTTCTCTCGGACAGGGAGGCTCTGGGGCCAACGTCCTGACTTTC
TRBV5-1	.	TRBJ2-2	TRBD1	CASSLGGQRGAGELFF	TGCGCCAGCAGCTTAGGGGGACAGAGAGGTGCCGGGGAGCTGTTTTTT
TRBV5-4	.	TRBJ1-2	.	CASSPEEGFYYGYTF	TGTGCCAGCAGCCCGGAGGAGGGATTCTACTATGGCTACACCTTC
TRBV27	few	TRBJ2-2	TRBD2	CASSGGGGRLTGELFF	TGTGCCAGCAGTGGGGGGGGCGGGAGGCTCACCGGGGAGCTGTTTTTT
TRBV10-2	.	TRBJ2-1	TRBD2	CASSEALAGGNNEQFF	TGCGCCAGCAGTGAGGCCCTAGCGGGAGGGAACAATGAGCAGTTCTTC
TRBV11-2	few	TRBJ2-1	.	CASSLRLHNEQFF	TGTGCCAGCAGCTTAAGGCTACACAATGAGCAGTTCTTC
TRBV7-6	few	TRBJ2-2	.	CAGGRGPGELFF	TGTGCCGGGGGGCGGGGACCCGGGGAGCTGTTTTTT
TRBV28	.	TRBJ1-5	TRBD1	CASSAGTGRAQPQHF	TGTGCCAGCAGCGCCGGGACAGGGAGGGCTCAGCCCCAGCATTTT
TRBV2	.	TRBJ2-3	TRBD1	CASTWTGNTDTQYF	TGTGCCAGCACATGGACAGGGAACACAGATACGCAGTATTTT
TRBV7-3	.	TRBJ2-1	.	CASSPQIGSLGSYNEQFF	TGTGCCAGCAGCCCCCAGATTGGGAGTTTAGGCTCCTACAATGAGCAGTTCTTC
TRBV5-1	few	TRBJ2-7	.	CASSSDVGPSYEQYF	TGCGCCAGCAGCTCAGACGTAGGTCCCTCCTACGAGCAGTACTTC
TRBV28	.	TRBJ2-1	.	CASTGVSNGEQFF	TGTGCCAGTACTGGGGTTTCTAACGGTGAGCAGTTCTTC
TRBV7-9	.	TRBJ2-3	.	CASSFEGMGTDTQYF	TGTGCCAGCAGCTTTGAGGGAATGGGCACAGATACGCAGTATTTT
TRBV5-1	.	TRBJ1-1	.	CASSLGVSGAGTEAFF	TGCGCCAGCAGCTTGGGGGTTTCAGGGGCAGGCACTGAAGCTTTCTTT
TRBV30	few	TRBJ1-5	.	CAWSVDGSNQPQHF	TGTGCCTGGAGTGTTGACGGTAGCAATCAGCCCCAGCATTTT
TRBV10-3	.	TRBJ1-4	.	CAISESRTSGNEKLFF	TGTGCCATCAGTGAGTCGCGGACTTCCGGCAATGAAAAACTGTTTTTT
TRBV5-1	.	TRBJ2-3	.	CASSSSTDTQYF	TGCGCCAGCAGCTCAAGCACAGACACGCAGTATTTT
TRBV29-1	once	TRBJ2-1	TRBD2	CSVTSGRWYNEQFF	TGCAGCGTGACTAGCGGGAGGTGGTACAATGAGCAGTTCTTC
TRBV2	.	TRBJ1-2	.	CASRDRSPGYTF	TGTGCCAGCAGAGACAGGTCCCCTGGCTACACCTTC
TRBV6-5	.	TRBJ2-7	.	CASSYSESYEQYF	TGTGCCAGCAGTTATTCGGAAAGTTACGAGCAGTACTTC
TRBV29-1	.	TRBJ1-5	.	CSVGGGPSNQPQHF	TGCAGCGTTGGGGGGGGGCCAAGCAATCAGCCCCAGCATTTT
TRBV18	few	TRBJ2-1	TRBD1	CASSPGTGSGNEQFF	TGTGCCAGCTCACCCGGGACAGGGTCGGGGAATGAGCAGTTCTTC
TRBV15	.	TRBJ2-7	.	CATSWSGAYEQYF	TGTGCCACCAGCTGGTCAGGGGCCTACGAGCAGTACTTC
TRBV9	.	TRBJ2-5	TRBD2	CASSPGVLAGARETQYF	TGTGCCAGCAGCCCTGGGGTTTTAGCGGGTGCACGAGAGACCCAGTACTTC
TRBV7-2	.	TRBJ2-3	.	CASSPPGLATDTQYF	TGTGCCAGCAGCCCGCCGGGACTGGCAACAGATACGCAGTATTTT
TRBV29-1	.	TRBJ2-1	.	CSVDGRRAYNEQFF	TGCAGCGTTGATGGCAGACGGGCTTACAATGAGCAGTTCTTC
TRBV7-9	.	TRBJ2-1	TRBD2	CASSFRTSGRGGSYNEQFF	TGTGCCAGCAGCTTCCGGACTAGCGGGAGAGGGGGCTCATACAATGAGCAGTTCTTC
TRBV18	.	TRBJ2-7	.	CASSPPPPSYEQYF	TGTGCCAGCTCACCGCCCCCACCCTCCTACGAGCAGTACTTC
TRBV4-1	.	TRBJ2-7	.	CASSQVPPRDTSSYEQYF	TGCGCCAGCAGCCAAGTTCCTCCTCGGGACACAAGCTCCTACGAGCAGTACTTC